Following are 14 T cell receptor beta chains from one sample sequenced in a study of cytomegalovirus exposure and HLA in healthy donors. Researchers ran the PCR with 60 Vbeta and 13 Jbeta primers. Sequencing was performed with immunoSEQ multiplex PCR; in TCRdb, only in-frame clones are kept and a portion is missing. The sample yields 140,000 to 150,000 clones, roughly 85% seen once. The material sequenced was PBMCs. These receptors all come from a male donor in good health and CMV-seronegative.

The CDR3 here is CASSPPFLDRATNTEAFF. CDR3 DNA sequence: TGTGCCAGCTCACCACCTTTTCTGGACAGGGCTACGAACACTGAAGCTTTCTTT. The chain combines TRBV18 with TRBJ1-1; 8 bases agree with TRBD1. The germline CDR1 and CDR2 sequences are KGHSH and LQKENI. The trim removed 0 bases at V and 1 base at J, leaving 10 bases unmatched. The CDR3 sequence is 18 residues long.

V usage is TRBV20-1 and J usage is TRBJ2-1, with TRBD2 as a possible D gene (6 bases). The ends were cut back, 6 bases at V and 10 bases at J, with 13 bases in the middle. Per germline, CDR1 DFQATT and CDR2 SNEGSKA (reference sequence). This CDR3 is built from 11 residues. The DNA of the CDR3 is TGCAGTGCGCTGGGGACTTACGAGCAGTTCTTC. Its translation: CSALGTYEQFF.

The chain uses TRBV14 and TRBJ1-4; possible D gene TRBD1, 5 bases. CDR3 length: 13 residues. V was pared by 4 bases and J by 4 bases, with 7 bases between. Per germline, CDR1 SGHDN and CDR2 FVKESK. The CDR3 DNA reads TGTGCCAGCAGCCCGGGACTTAATGAAAAACTGTTTTTT. Translated: CASSPGLNEKLFF.

DNA for the CDR3: TGTGCCAGCAGCTTGGGACAGGGGGACTATGGCTACACCTTC. It codes for CASSLGQGDYGYTF. This rearrangement joins TRBV5-4 to TRBJ1-2; 9 bases line up with TRBD1. Germline lookup yields CDR1 SGHNT and CDR2 YYREEE (reference sequence). With 0 bases clipped from V and 3 bases from J, the junction kept 0 bases outside the gene matches. The CDR3 runs to 14 residues.

This chain uses TRBV4-3 with TRBJ2-1, with 7 bases identical to TRBD2. Germline assignment: CDR1 LGHNA and CDR2 YSLEER. V lost 0 bases, J lost 0 bases, and 5 bases stayed unmatched. The CDR3 spans 17 residues. In DNA, the CDR3 is TGCGCCAGCAGCCAAGATCGGGCTAGCGGCTCCTACAATGAGCAGTTCTTC. Translated: CASSQDRASGSYNEQFF.

The chain carries TRBV28 and TRBJ1-5, with D perhaps TRBD1 (5 bases). Between the trimmed V and J ends, which lost 5 bases and 3 bases, there was a span of 17 bases. Germline V lookup: CDR1 MDHEN, CDR2 SYDVKM. The CDR3 consists of 16 residues. The DNA of the CDR3 is TGTGCCAGCAGTCCCCTCGTTAGCAGGGCCAATCAGCCCCAGCATTTT. Translated: CASSPLVSRANQPQHF.

This chain links TRBV2 with TRBJ1-6; 10 bases fit TRBD1. Germline CDR1 is SNHLY and CDR2 is FYNNEI. The CDR3 sequence is 13 residues long. V was pared by 8 bases and J by 7 bases, with 2 bases of the junction left unmatched. CDR3 bases: TGTGCCAGCTCGACAGGGGGCAATTCACCCCTCCACTTT. Amino acids: CASSTGGNSPLHF.

The J gene is TRBJ2-5, the V gene TRBV4-3; TRBD2 matches 9 bases. This CDR3 region has 16 residues. Germline CDR1 is LGHNA and CDR2 is YSLEER. The ends lost 0 bases at V and 5 bases at J; junction bases unmatched: 7. The chain's CDR3 is CASSQDRGGRGETQYF. For the CDR3, the DNA is TGCGCCAGCAGCCAAGATAGGGGCGGGAGGGGGGAGACCCAGTACTTC.

CDR3 residues: CASSFTGKFGYTF. The CDR3, as DNA: TGTGCCAGCAGCTTCACAGGGAAATTCGGCTACACCTTC. The V and J genes are TRBV5-8 and TRBJ1-2, with D possibly matching TRBD1 (6 bases). Looked up from germline, CDR1 is SGHTS and CDR2 is YDEGEE. Trimming removed 2 bases from V and 8 bases from J, with 13 bases in between. The CDR3 covers 13 residues.

The rearrangement joins TRBV14 to TRBJ2-5, with 10 bases aligning to TRBD1. The J segment lost 2 bases and the V segment lost 2 bases, leaving 5 bases of the junction unmatched. The CDR3 runs to 16 residues. Germline assignment: CDR1 SGHDN and CDR2 FVKESK. The CDR3: CASSQLPGQGQETQYF. CDR3 DNA: TGTGCCAGCAGCCAACTACCGGGACAGGGGCAAGAGACCCAGTACTTC.

V and J are TRBV29-1 and TRBJ2-4, with unresolved D. CDR1 and CDR2 from the germline V gene are SQVTM and ANQGSEA. The CDR3 has 14 amino acids. Deletions cut 7 bases from V and 3 bases from J, with 16 bases between. The CDR3 DNA is TGCAGCGCGACTCTCCGTATCGGCAAAAACATTCAGTACTTC. It codes for CSATLRIGKNIQYF. Full variable domain (outside the CDR3, taken from reference TRBV29-1 and TRBJ2-4): SAVISQKPSRDICQRGTSLTIQCQVDSQVTMMFWYRQQPGQSLTLIATANQGSEATYESGFVIDKFPISRPNLTFSTLTVSNMSPEDSSIYLCSATLRIGKNIQYFGAGTRLSVL.

The chain is built from TRBV6-5 and TRBJ2-2; TRBD2 aligns across 8 bases. This CDR3 spans 16 amino acids. With V trimmed by 2 bases and J by 1 base, 3 bases remained unmatched. Germline loops: CDR1 MNHEY, CDR2 SVGAGI. The CDR3: CASSYDTSGNTGELFF. CDR3 coding DNA: TGTGCCAGCAGTTACGATACTAGCGGGAACACCGGGGAGCTGTTTTTT.

This chain links TRBV2 with TRBJ2-2; D gene unclear. The length of the CDR3 is 13 residues. Per the germline V gene, CDR1 is SNHLY and CDR2 is FYNNEI. Trimming took off 5 bases at V and 6 bases at J, with 10 bases between the two ends. CDR3 sequence reads: CASSPHEAGELFF. The CDR3 bases are TGTGCCAGCAGTCCCCACGAGGCCGGGGAGCTGTTTTTT.

This chain connects TRBV7-9 to TRBJ1-2; tentative D call: TRBD1 (5 bases). Germline V gene lookup returns CDR1 SEHNR and CDR2 FQNEAQ (reference sequence). Trimming pared 1 base from V and 2 bases from J, leaving 11 bases between. The CDR3 sequence is 15 residues long. CDR3 in DNA: TGTGCCAGCAGCTTAGGGTTTGCAGGGAACTATGGCTACACCTTC. Translating gives CASSLGFAGNYGYTF.